The 10 T cell receptor beta chains below all came from one sample that was sequenced in a study of shared clonotypes between healthy human individuals. Data came from immunoSEQ multiplex PCR; TCRdb stores just in-frame clones and leaves some out. The data show approximately 710,000 clones, less than 95% seen once. The sequenced sample was memory CD8+ T cells from PBMCs. Regarding subset: CD45RO+ cells pooled with CCR7-negative TemRA cells. Receptor source: a man between 18 and 29 years old in good health. Some clones in this sample may be carry-over from other donors' samples.

Notes on this clone: An end of the junction does not agree with germline; a read error may underlie this. The chain has TRBV5-3 and TRBJ2-7; D is uncertain. TRBV5-3 has ORF status, its function being uncertain. The CDR3 contains 12 residues. CDR3 residues: CASSLFGPDQYF. As DNA, the CDR3 is TGTGCCAGCAGCTTGTTTGGCCCGGACCAGTACTTC.

This chain links TRBV27 with TRBJ2-1; 7 bases map to TRBD1. Germline-derived CDR1 and CDR2 are MNHEY and SMNVEV (reference sequence). The CDR3 is 13 amino acids. With 5 bases clipped from V and 8 bases from J, the junction kept 6 bases outside the gene matches. CDR3 protein: CASSERQGYEQFF. As DNA, the CDR3 is TGTGCCAGCAGTGAACGACAGGGTTATGAGCAGTTCTTC.

The J gene is TRBJ2-1, the V gene TRBV18; TRBD2 might be the D (6 bases). The CDR3 spans 17 residues. V lost 2 bases, J lost 5 bases, and 19 bases lay in between. The germline CDR1 and CDR2 sequences are KGHSH and LQKENI. For the CDR3, the DNA is TGTGCCAGCTCACCAAGTCCTCCGGGACTTACTCACAATGAGCAGTTCTTC. It specifies CASSPSPPGLTHNEQFF.

The chain recombines TRBV6-1 with TRBJ2-2, with 10 bases that match TRBD1. The CDR3 contains 15 residues. Germline CDR1 and CDR2: MNHNS and SASEGT. V was pared by 10 bases and J by 6 bases, with 11 bases of the junction left unmatched. The CDR3 here is CATHPGQGLPGELFF. CDR3 DNA sequence: TGTGCCACCCACCCGGGACAGGGGCTTCCCGGGGAGCTGTTTTTT.

The V call is TRBV6-1, the J call TRBJ2-7, with D maybe TRBD2 (7 bases). This CDR3 is 15 amino acids long. With 2 bases removed from V and 2 bases from J, the gap between germline ends came to 13 bases. Per germline, CDR1 MNHNS and CDR2 SASEGT. CDR3 nucleotide sequence: TGTGCCAGCAGTGAAATAGGCGGGGGCCCCTACGAGCAGTACTTC. Translated: CASSEIGGGPYEQYF.

V usage is TRBV5-6 and J usage is TRBJ2-7; D may match TRBD1 or TRBD2 (5 bases each). In germline, CDR1 is SGHDT, CDR2 YYEEEE. V was clipped by 0 bases and J by 3 bases, with 10 bases between them. This CDR3 has 14 amino acids. In DNA, the CDR3 is TGTGCCAGCAGCTTGGGACCGGGGCACTACGAGCAGTACTTC. Translated, it gives CASSLGPGHYEQYF.

The chain links TRBV7-9 to TRBJ2-1, with 13 bases matching TRBD2. This CDR3 contains 17 residues. CDR1 is SEHNR and CDR2 is FQNEAQ in the germline V gene (reference sequence). With V trimmed by 3 bases and J by 7 bases, 9 bases remained unmatched. CDR3 protein: CASSFPTSGRLLNEQFF. Written as DNA, the CDR3 is TGTGCCAGCAGCTTTCCGACTAGCGGGAGGTTATTGAATGAGCAGTTCTTC.

CDR3 DNA: TGTGCCAGCAGTTCGCGCCTTCGGGAGCTGTTTTTT. Encoded protein: CASSSRLRELFF. The chain has TRBV28 and TRBJ2-2; D uncertain. CDR3 length: 12 residues. Deletions cut 4 bases from V and 9 bases from J, with 9 bases between. Germline V gene sequence: CDR1 MDHEN, CDR2 SYDVKM.

The chain links TRBV2 to TRBJ1-4, with 8 bases lining up with TRBD1. The germline V gene has CDR1 SNHLY and CDR2 FYNNEI. V lost 10 bases and J lost 8; bases outside the gene matches: 12. The CDR3 contains 14 residues. The CDR3 bases are TGTGCCATCTTGGGATGGGGACAGGCGGAAAAACTGTTTTTT. Translated: CAILGWGQAEKLFF. Full variable domain (remainder filled in from reference TRBV2 and TRBJ1-4): EPEVTQTPSHQVTQMGQEVILRCVPISNHLYFYWYRQILGQKVEFLVSFYNNEISEKSEIFDDQFSVERPDGSNFTLKIRSTKLEDSAMYFCAILGWGQAEKLFFGSGTQLSVL.

The V and J genes are TRBV15 and TRBJ2-2, with TRBD1 matching over 7 bases. Germline lookup yields CDR1 LNHNV and CDR2 YYDKDF (reference sequence). This CDR3 is 16 amino acids long. J gave up 2 bases and V 1 base, and 4 bases lay outside the gene matches. CDR3 coding DNA: TGTGCCACCAGCAGAGGGGACAGACCCAACACCGGGGAGCTGTTTTTT. This sequence encodes CATSRGDRPNTGELFF.